The 28 T cell receptor beta chains in this list originate from one sample, sequenced in a study of shared T cell receptors in the human thymus (dated by TCRdb to the early 2020s). Receptor libraries were prepared by the immunoSEQ multiplex PCR assay. In TCRdb, the immuneACCESS table is reduced to in-frame sequences with V and J assigned. These tables do not hold every clone; where another copy was compared, an unresolved V gene accounts for under half, and the others remain unexplained. The sample has about 660,000 clones on record, more than 75% of them singletons. The ten largest clones represent 0.0095% to 0.012% of the sample. These data also formed part of another study, on human thymus T cells.

The sequencing input was thymocytes. These TCRs come from a boy less than two years old with a congenital heart defect. Donor details come from another sample of the same person, matched by shared clones.

The gene calls are TRBV9 and TRBJ2-2, with D possibly being TRBD1 (8 bases). Germline V gene lookup returns CDR1 SGDLS and CDR2 YYNGEE. V shed 7 bases and J shed 1 base, with 17 bases lying between them. CDR3 size: 16 residues. The CDR3 DNA sequence: TGTGCCAGCGCCGCGGGGGACAGGCTGAACACCGGGGAGCTGTTTTTT. This translates into CASAAGDRLNTGELFF.

This chain links TRBV2 with TRBJ2-6; D not certain. CDR1 and CDR2 (germline): SNHLY, FYNNEI. The V and J ends lost 6 bases and 0 bases respectively, with 18 bases between them. This CDR3 region has 18 residues. CDR3 residues: CASRMARPRPSGANVLTF. The DNA of the CDR3 is TGTGCCAGCAGGATGGCCCGACCGAGGCCCTCTGGGGCCAACGTCCTGACTTTC. The entire variable domain, with the rest obtained from reference TRBV2 and TRBJ2-6, is as follows: EPEVTQTPSHQVTQMGQEVILRCVPISNHLYFYWYRQILGQKVEFLVSFYNNEISEKSEIFDDQFSVERPDGSNFTLKIRSTKLEDSAMYFCASRMARPRPSGANVLTFGAGSRLTVL.

The chain employs TRBV5-1 and TRBJ2-2, with 9 bases identical to TRBD2. The CDR3 has 17 amino acids. V gave up 3 bases and J gave up 6 bases; unmatched junction bases: 12. Looked up from germline, CDR1 is SGHRS and CDR2 is YFSETQ. Written as DNA, the CDR3 is TGCGCCAGCAGCTGGAGTGTCCTAGCGGGACTTTCCGGGGAGCTGTTTTTT. Translation gives CASSWSVLAGLSGELFF.

This clone was picked up one time. J is TRBJ2-2 and V is TRBV9; 12 nucleotides align to TRBD1. Germline V gene data show CDR1 as SGDLS and CDR2 as YYNGEE. This CDR3 spans 15 amino acids. V dropped 2 bases and J dropped 7; count of bases not matched to a gene: 3. In nucleotides, the CDR3 is TGTGCCAGCAGCGTGGGACAGGGGGCCGGCGGGGAGCTGTTTTTT. Its translation: CASSVGQGAGGELFF.

This chain's CDR3 is CASSLRLAGGKGVDEQFF. The CDR3 DNA reads TGTGCCAGCAGCTTGAGACTAGCGGGAGGGAAAGGGGTCGATGAGCAGTTCTTC. The chain employs TRBV5-6 and TRBJ2-1; 14 positions match TRBD2. The CDR3 has 18 residues. After removal of 1 base from V and 8 bases from J, the junction contained 11 bases not matched to a gene. Germline values: CDR1 SGHDT, CDR2 YYEEEE.

V gene TRBV27 combines with J gene TRBJ2-1; 11 nucleotides agree with TRBD2. CDR1 and CDR2 (germline): MNHEY, SMNVEV (reference sequence). J was trimmed by 0 bases and V by 2 bases; bases with no gene match: 9. This CDR3 is built from 19 residues. CDR3 protein: CASSLGGLTSGVSYNEQFF. The DNA for the CDR3 is TGTGCCAGCAGTTTAGGGGGACTGACTAGCGGGGTCTCCTACAATGAGCAGTTCTTC.

This clone was detected only once. The chain is built from TRBV4-1 and TRBJ2-3; 11 bases match TRBD2. Germline V gene sequence: CDR1 MGHRA, CDR2 YSYEKL. This CDR3 contains 16 residues. V gave up 2 bases and J gave up 2 bases; unmatched junction bases: 3. The CDR3 region is CASSQWGLAATDTQYF. The CDR3 DNA is TGCGCCAGCAGCCAATGGGGACTAGCGGCCACAGATACGCAGTATTTT.

V and J are TRBV5-5 and TRBJ2-7, with TRBD1 matching over 8 bases. V was clipped by 4 bases and J by 1 base; unmatched bases: 7. Germline CDR1 SGHKS, CDR2 YYEKEE (reference sequence). The CDR3 contains 15 residues. The CDR3 sequence: CASSRQDRVSYEQYF. As DNA, the CDR3 is TGTGCCAGCAGCCGTCAGGACAGGGTATCCTACGAGCAGTACTTC.

V usage is TRBV4-1 and J usage is TRBJ2-7; 9 nucleotides align to TRBD2. V gave up 4 bases and J gave up 6 bases; unmatched junction bases: 4. The CDR3 runs 13 residues. CDR1 is MGHRA and CDR2 is YSYEKL in the germline V gene. This CDR3 reads CASSLAGAAEQYF. The CDR3 region has the DNA TGCGCCAGCAGCCTAGCGGGAGCGGCCGAGCAGTACTTC.

The genes are TRBV27 and TRBJ2-7; D is unresolved. Germline V gene lookup returns CDR1 MNHEY and CDR2 SMNVEV (reference sequence). CDR3 length: 15 residues. V shed 6 bases and J shed 4 bases, with 19 bases lying between them. The CDR3 protein is CASSSTSAVGYEQYF. CDR3 DNA: TGTGCCAGCAGCTCCACCTCCGCGGTAGGTTACGAGCAGTACTTC.

Only a few counts were recorded for this clone. The genes are TRBV5-1 and TRBJ1-1; D might be TRBD1 (5 bases). The V end was cut by 2 bases, the J end by 2 bases, with 13 bases between. Per germline, CDR1 SGHRS and CDR2 YFSETQ. This CDR3 contains 15 residues. The CDR3 is CASSFSEGLNTEAFF. The CDR3 region has the DNA TGCGCCAGCAGCTTTTCGGAGGGGTTAAACACTGAAGCTTTCTTT.

On this clone itself: In the same sample, other DNA sequences code for this CDR3. The rearrangement uses TRBV19 and TRBJ2-2; no reliable D call. CDR3 length: 12 residues. V lost 1 base and J 6 bases, leaving 3 bases between the germline ends. Germline V gene data show CDR1 as LNHDA and CDR2 as SQIVND (reference sequence). The CDR3 here is CASSIGPGELFF. CDR3 bases: TGTGCCAGTAGTATAGGGCCCGGGGAGCTGTTTTTT.

The gene calls are TRBV9 and TRBJ2-1; 10 bases agree with TRBD2. The CDR3 runs to 16 residues. The germline V gene encodes CDR1 SGDLS and CDR2 YYNGEE. V was clipped by 3 bases and J by 8 bases; unmatched bases: 11. Written as DNA, the CDR3 is TGTGCCAGCAGCGCCCCCGGGGAGCGGGAGGGCGATGAGCAGTTCTTC. Its translation: CASSAPGEREGDEQFF.

The chain employs TRBV5-4 and TRBJ2-1; D possibly corresponds to TRBD2 (6 bases). Germline V gives CDR1 SGHNT, CDR2 YYREEE (reference sequence). The CDR3 length is 15 residues. V lost 3 bases to trimming and J lost 3 bases, with 13 bases between them. CDR3 in DNA: TGTGCCAGCAGCTGGGGGGTAAGGCTCTACAATGAGCAGTTCTTC. Its protein is CASSWGVRLYNEQFF. Full variable domain (outside the CDR3, taken from reference TRBV5-4 and TRBJ2-1): ETGVTQSPTHLIKTRGQQVTLRCSSQSGHNTVSWYQQALGQGPQFIFQYYREEENGRGNFPPRFSGLQFPNYSSELNVNALELDDSALYLCASSWGVRLYNEQFFGPGTRLTVL.

This chain joins TRBV5-4 and TRBJ1-1; D possibly corresponds to TRBD1 (6 bases). This CDR3 contains 16 residues. V was cut by 3 bases and J by 1 base, with 16 bases left in between. The germline CDR1 and CDR2 sequences are SGHNT and YYREEE (reference sequence). CDR3 nucleotides: TGTGCCAGCAGCTCCCCCTGGGGGACACCGAACACTGAAGCTTTCTTT. It encodes CASSSPWGTPNTEAFF.

This chain joins TRBV7-3 and TRBJ2-1, with TRBD2 as a possible D gene (5 bases). The CDR3 spans 17 residues. Trimming took 0 bases from V and 6 from J, leaving 18 bases between them. CDR1 is SGHTA, CDR2 FQGTGA, per germline. CDR3 sequence: CASSLTRASRPPNEQFF. Written as DNA, the CDR3 is TGTGCCAGCAGCTTAACTCGGGCTAGCCGCCCACCCAATGAGCAGTTCTTC.

This clone is a singleton in its sample. The chain carries TRBV21-1 and TRBJ2-7; the table's D call TRBD1 went unverified against the DNA. TRBV21-1 is an annotated pseudogene. CDR3 length: 16 residues. CDR3 loop: CASSKGIRDRAHEQYF. DNA of the CDR3: TGTGCCAGCAGCAAAGGGATCCGGGACAGGGCCCACGAGCAGTACTTC.

The rearrangement joins TRBV7-4 to TRBJ1-2; the D is unclear. Germline lookup yields CDR1 SGHVT and CDR2 SQSDAQ. This CDR3 comprises 13 residues. V was trimmed by 5 bases and J by 4 bases, leaving 11 bases between them. The chain's CDR3 is CASSLREAYGYTF. In nucleotides, the CDR3 is TGTGCCAGCAGCCTACGGGAGGCCTATGGCTACACCTTC.

Only one count was recorded for this clone. The J gene is TRBJ2-7, the V gene TRBV6-1; D might be TRBD1 (6 bases). With 7 bases removed from V and 3 bases from J, the gap between germline ends came to 13 bases. This CDR3 contains 13 residues. Germline loops: CDR1 MNHNS, CDR2 SASEGT. The CDR3 region is CASKRQGSYEQYF. The CDR3 DNA reads as TGTGCCAGCAAGAGGCAGGGGAGCTACGAGCAGTACTTC.

The chain recombines TRBV13 with TRBJ2-3; D might be TRBD2 (6 bases). With 4 bases removed from V and 3 bases from J, the gap between germline ends came to 17 bases. The CDR3 runs 16 residues. The germline V gene encodes CDR1 PRHDT and CDR2 FYEKMQ (reference sequence). CDR3 sequence reads: CASSSYRGRETDTQYF. CDR3 nucleotide sequence: TGTGCCAGCAGCTCTTATAGGGGCCGGGAGACAGATACGCAGTATTTT.

This rearrangement joins TRBV4-2 to TRBJ2-3, with 7 bases that match TRBD2. CDR3 size: 17 residues. Trimming took 0 bases from V and 6 from J; bases not matched to a gene: 12. CDR1 LGHNA and CDR2 YNFKEQ come from the germline V gene. The CDR3 protein is CASSQDLSGRAKDTQYF. CDR3 coding DNA: TGTGCCAGCAGCCAAGATCTAAGTGGGAGGGCCAAGGATACGCAGTATTTT.

The chain couples TRBV29-1 to TRBJ2-1, with 11 bases fitting TRBD2. This CDR3 has 15 amino acids. The trim removed 3 bases at V and 7 bases at J, leaving 8 bases unmatched. Germline V gives CDR1 SQVTM, CDR2 ANQGSEA. The DNA of the CDR3 is TGCAGCGTTGAGGATACTAGCGGGAGAATAAATGAGCAGTTCTTC. This codes for CSVEDTSGRINEQFF.

This clone was recorded a few times. This chain links TRBV4-3 with TRBJ2-1, with 11 positions matching TRBD2. The CDR3 length is 18 residues. V gave up 4 bases and J gave up 5 bases; unmatched junction bases: 13. The germline gives CDR1 LGHNA, CDR2 YSLEER. The CDR3 coding sequence is TGCGCCAGCAGCCGAAGACCGTCGGGACTAGCGGACCACAATGAGCAGTTCTTC. This translates into CASSRRPSGLADHNEQFF.

This clone was seen once. The rearrangement joins TRBV4-3 to TRBJ2-2; tentatively, D is TRBD2 (5 bases). Trimming cost V 0 bases and J 5 bases, with 13 bases left between them. This CDR3 region has 16 residues. In germline, CDR1 is LGHNA, CDR2 YSLEER. The CDR3 DNA sequence: TGCGCCAGCAGCCAAGATGTGGTAGCGCTTACCGGGGAGCTGTTTTTT. Translated: CASSQDVVALTGELFF.

This clone occurred a few times. V usage is TRBV7-2 and J usage is TRBJ2-3; 11 nucleotides match TRBD2. Unmatched junction bases numbered 3, after V lost 4 bases and J lost 0 bases. Germline loops: CDR1 SGHTA, CDR2 FQGNSA. The CDR3 is made up of 16 amino acids. The CDR3 DNA follows: TGTGCCAGCAGCTGTAGCGGGAGGGGTAGCACAGATACGCAGTATTTT. Translated: CASSCSGRGSTDTQYF.

The V and J genes are TRBV19 and TRBJ2-7; 10 nucleotides match TRBD1. The CDR3 sequence is 14 residues long. CDR1 LNHDA and CDR2 SQIVND come from the germline V gene (reference sequence). Trimming at V came to 3 bases and at J to 6 bases, leaving 5 bases not matched to a gene. CDR3 protein: CASSIGTGAVEQYF. In DNA, the CDR3 is TGTGCCAGTAGTATTGGGACAGGGGCGGTCGAGCAGTACTTC.

The chain couples TRBV18 to TRBJ1-2; 9 bases map to TRBD1. Germline loops: CDR1 KGHSH, CDR2 LQKENI. Trimming at V came to 3 bases and at J to 6 bases, leaving 5 bases not matched to a gene. The CDR3 spans 14 residues. CDR3 in amino acids: CASSPGTGPNGYTF. DNA of the CDR3: TGTGCCAGCTCACCCGGGACAGGGCCAAATGGCTACACCTTC.

This clone was seen only once. This chain uses TRBV4-1 with TRBJ2-1; the match to TRBD2 covers 9 bases. Germline-derived CDR1 and CDR2 are MGHRA and YSYEKL. CDR3 size: 18 residues. After removal of 0 bases from V and 3 bases from J, the junction contained 9 bases not matched to a gene. In DNA form, the CDR3 reads TGCGCCAGCAGCCAAGATTTGACTAGCGGAGGGGACTACAATGAGCAGTTCTTC. It codes for CASSQDLTSGGDYNEQFF.